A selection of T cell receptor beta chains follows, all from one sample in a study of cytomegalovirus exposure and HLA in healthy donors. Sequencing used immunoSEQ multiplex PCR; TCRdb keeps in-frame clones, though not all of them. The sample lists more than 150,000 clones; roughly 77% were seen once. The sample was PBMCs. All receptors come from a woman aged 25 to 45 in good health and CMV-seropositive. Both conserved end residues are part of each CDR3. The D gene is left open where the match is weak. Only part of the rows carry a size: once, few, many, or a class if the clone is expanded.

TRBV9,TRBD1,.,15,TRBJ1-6,CASSVTGQGGSPLHF,TGTGCCAGCAGCGTAACGGGACAGGGTGGTTCACCCCTCCACTTT
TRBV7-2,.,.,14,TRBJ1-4,CASSLGQVNEKLFF,TGTGCCAGCAGCTTAGGTCAGGTTAATGAAAAACTGTTTTTT
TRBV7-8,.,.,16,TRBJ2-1,CASSRRLVSSYNEQFF,TGTGCCAGCAGCCGAAGACTGGTTAGCTCCTACAATGAGCAGTTCTTC
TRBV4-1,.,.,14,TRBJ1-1,CASSQDVGRTEAFF,TGCGCCAGCAGCCAAGATGTGGGGCGTACTGAAGCTTTCTTT
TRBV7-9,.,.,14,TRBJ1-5,CASSIGGLEQPQHF,TGTGCCAGCAGCATCGGAGGGTTGGAACAGCCCCAGCATTTT
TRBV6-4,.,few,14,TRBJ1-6,CASSLTGKESPLHF,TGTGCCAGCAGCCTCACAGGGAAGGAATCACCCCTCCACTTT
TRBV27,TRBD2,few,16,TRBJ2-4,CASSSSGGGPTYIQYF,TGTGCCAGCAGTTCCTCAGGCGGGGGGCCGACCTACATTCAGTACTTC
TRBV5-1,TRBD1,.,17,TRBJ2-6,CASSSDRVGLGANVLTF,TGCGCCAGCAGCTCCGACAGGGTAGGCCTCGGGGCCAACGTCCTGACTTTC
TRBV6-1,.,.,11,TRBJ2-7,CASSVGSEQYF,TGTGCCAGCAGTGTGGGGAGCGAGCAGTACTTC
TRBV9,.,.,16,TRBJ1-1,CASSVGGALMNTEAFF,TGTGCCAGCAGCGTAGGGGGCGCGCTCATGAACACTGAAGCTTTCTTT
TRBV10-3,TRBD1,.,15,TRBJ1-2,CAIQDRGTGEYGYTF,TGTGCCATTCAAGACCGGGGGACAGGGGAGTATGGCTACACCTTC
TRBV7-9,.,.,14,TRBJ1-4,CASSLNEAYEKLFF,TGTGCCAGCAGCTTAAACGAGGCCTACGAAAAACTGTTTTTT
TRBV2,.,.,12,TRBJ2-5,CASSPRGETQYF,TGTGCCAGCAGTCCTCGAGGAGAGACCCAGTACTTC
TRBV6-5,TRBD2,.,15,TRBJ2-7,CASSSPGRGNYEQYF,TGTGCCAGCAGTTCCCCCGGGAGGGGGAACTACGAGCAGTACTTC